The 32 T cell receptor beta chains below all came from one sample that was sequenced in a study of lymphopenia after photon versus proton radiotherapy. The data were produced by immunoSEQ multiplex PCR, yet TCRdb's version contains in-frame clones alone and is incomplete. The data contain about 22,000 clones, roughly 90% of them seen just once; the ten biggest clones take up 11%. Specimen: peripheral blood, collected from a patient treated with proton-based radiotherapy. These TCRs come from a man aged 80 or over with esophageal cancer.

CDR3 sequence (DNA): TGTGCCAGCAGCCCCAAGATTGGCTACACCTTC. Its protein product is CASSPKIGYTF. This sequence joins TRBV21-1 and TRBJ1-2. TRBV21-1 is an annotated pseudogene. The CDR3 runs 11 residues.

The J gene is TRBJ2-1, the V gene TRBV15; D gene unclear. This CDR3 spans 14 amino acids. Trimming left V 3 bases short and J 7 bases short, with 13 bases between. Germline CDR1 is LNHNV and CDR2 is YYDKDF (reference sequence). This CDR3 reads CATSSGDNWNEQFF. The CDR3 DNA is TGTGCCACCAGCAGTGGTGATAATTGGAATGAGCAGTTCTTC.

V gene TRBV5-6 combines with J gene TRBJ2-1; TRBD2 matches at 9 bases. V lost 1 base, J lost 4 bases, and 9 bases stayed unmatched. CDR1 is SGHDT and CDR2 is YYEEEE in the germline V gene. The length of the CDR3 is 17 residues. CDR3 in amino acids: CASSLKFSGRDYNEQFF. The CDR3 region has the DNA TGTGCCAGCAGCTTGAAGTTTAGCGGGAGAGATTACAATGAGCAGTTCTTC.

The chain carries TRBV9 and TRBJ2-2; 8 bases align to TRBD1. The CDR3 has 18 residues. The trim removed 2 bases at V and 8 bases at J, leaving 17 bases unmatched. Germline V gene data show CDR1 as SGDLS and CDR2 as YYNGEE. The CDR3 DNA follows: TGTGCCAGCAGCGTCGAACCCGGACAGGGTCTTTTCGCAGGGGAGCTGTTTTTT. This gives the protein CASSVEPGQGLFAGELFF. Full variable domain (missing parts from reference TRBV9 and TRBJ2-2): DSGVTQTPKHLITATGQRVTLRCSPRSGDLSVYWYQQSLDQGLQFLIQYYNGEERAKGNILERFSAQQFPDLHSELNLSSLELGDSALYFCASSVEPGQGLFAGELFFGEGSRLTVL.

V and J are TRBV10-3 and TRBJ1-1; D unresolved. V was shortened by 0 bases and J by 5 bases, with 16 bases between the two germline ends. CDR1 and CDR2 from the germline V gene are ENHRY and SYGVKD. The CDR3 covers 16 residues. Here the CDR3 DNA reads TGTGCCATCAGTGAGTCGCTATCAGCAGGAGGGACTGAAGCTTTCTTT. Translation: CAISESLSAGGTEAFF.

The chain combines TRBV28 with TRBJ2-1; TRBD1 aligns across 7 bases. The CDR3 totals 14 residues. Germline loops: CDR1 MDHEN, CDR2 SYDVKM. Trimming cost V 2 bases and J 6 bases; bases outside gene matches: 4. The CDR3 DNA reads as TGTGCCAGCAGTTTACTGAGGACAGGCAATGAGCAGTTCTTC. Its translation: CASSLLRTGNEQFF.

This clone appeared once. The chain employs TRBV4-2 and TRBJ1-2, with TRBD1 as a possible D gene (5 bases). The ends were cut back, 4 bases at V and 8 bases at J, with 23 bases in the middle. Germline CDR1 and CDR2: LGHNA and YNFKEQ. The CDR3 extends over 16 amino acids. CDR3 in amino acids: CASSPVGRAGGDGYTF. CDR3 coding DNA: TGTGCCAGCAGCCCTGTGGGGAGGGCCGGAGGGGACGGCTACACCTTC.

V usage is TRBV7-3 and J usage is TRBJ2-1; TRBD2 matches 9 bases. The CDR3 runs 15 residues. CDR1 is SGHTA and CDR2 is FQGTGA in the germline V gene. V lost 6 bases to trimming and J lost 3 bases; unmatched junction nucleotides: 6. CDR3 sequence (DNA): TGTGCCAGCAGGCAAGCGGGGGGAGTCTACAATGAGCAGTTCTTC. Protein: CASRQAGGVYNEQFF. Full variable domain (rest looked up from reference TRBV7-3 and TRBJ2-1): GAGVSQTPSNKVTEKGKYVELRCDPISGHTALYWYRQSLGQGPEFLIYFQGTGAADDSGLPNDRFFAVRPEGSVSTLKIQRTERGDSAVYLCASRQAGGVYNEQFFGPGTRLTVL.

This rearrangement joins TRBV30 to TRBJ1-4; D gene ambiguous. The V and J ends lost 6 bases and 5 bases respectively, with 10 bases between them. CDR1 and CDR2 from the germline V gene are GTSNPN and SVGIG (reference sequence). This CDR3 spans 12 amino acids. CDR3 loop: CACPQQNEKLFF. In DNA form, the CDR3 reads TGTGCCTGCCCCCAGCAAAATGAAAAACTGTTTTTT. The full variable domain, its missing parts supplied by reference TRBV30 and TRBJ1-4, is SQTIHQWPATLVQPVGSPLSLECTVEGTSNPNLYWYRQAAGRGLQLLFYSVGIGQISSEVPQNLSASRPQDRQFILSSKKLLLSDSGFYLCACPQQNEKLFFGSGTQLSVL.

In nucleotides, the CDR3 is TGTGCCAGCAGCGTAGCTGGTAGGGCTCCCTACGAGCAGTACTTC. Its protein is CASSVAGRAPYEQYF. The chain employs TRBV9 and TRBJ2-7; D is unresolved. CDR1 is SGDLS and CDR2 is YYNGEE in the germline V gene. With 0 bases removed from V and 2 bases from J, the gap between germline ends came to 12 bases. The CDR3 is made up of 15 amino acids.

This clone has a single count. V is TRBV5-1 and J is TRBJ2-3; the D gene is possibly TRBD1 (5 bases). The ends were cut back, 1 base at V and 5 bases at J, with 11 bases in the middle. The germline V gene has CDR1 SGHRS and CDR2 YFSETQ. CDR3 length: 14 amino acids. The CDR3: CASSLIDRVDTQYF. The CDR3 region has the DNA TGCGCCAGCAGCTTGATTGACAGAGTAGATACGCAGTATTTT. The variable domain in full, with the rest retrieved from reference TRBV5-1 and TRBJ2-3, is KAGVTQTPRYLIKTRGQQVTLSCSPISGHRSVSWYQQTPGQGLQFLFEYFSETQRNKGNFPGRFSGRQFSNSRSEMNVSTLELGDSALYLCASSLIDRVDTQYFGPGTRLTVL.

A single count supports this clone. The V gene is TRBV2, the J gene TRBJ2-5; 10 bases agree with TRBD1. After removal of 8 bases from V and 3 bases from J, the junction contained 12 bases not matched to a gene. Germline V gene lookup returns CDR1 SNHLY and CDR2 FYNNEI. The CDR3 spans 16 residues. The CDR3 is CASGALGQGVKETQYF. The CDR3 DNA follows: TGTGCCAGCGGTGCCCTTGGACAGGGGGTTAAAGAGACCCAGTACTTC.

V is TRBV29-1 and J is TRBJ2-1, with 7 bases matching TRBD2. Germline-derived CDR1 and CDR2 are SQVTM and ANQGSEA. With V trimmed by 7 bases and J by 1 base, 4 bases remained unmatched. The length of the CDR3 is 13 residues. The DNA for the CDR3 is TGCAGCGCCGGGGGGTTATCCTACAATGAGCAGTTCTTC. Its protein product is CSAGGLSYNEQFF.

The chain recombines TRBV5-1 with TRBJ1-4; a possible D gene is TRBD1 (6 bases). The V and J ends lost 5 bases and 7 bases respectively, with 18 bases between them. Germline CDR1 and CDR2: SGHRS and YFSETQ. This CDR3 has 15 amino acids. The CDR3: CASSTFGGRGEKLFF. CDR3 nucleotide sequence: TGCGCCAGCAGTACGTTCGGGGGGCGCGGTGAAAAACTGTTTTTT.

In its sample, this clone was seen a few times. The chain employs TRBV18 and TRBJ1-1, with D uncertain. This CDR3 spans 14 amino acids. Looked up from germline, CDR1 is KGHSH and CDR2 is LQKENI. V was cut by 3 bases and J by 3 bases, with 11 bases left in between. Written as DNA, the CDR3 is TGTGCCAGCTCACCCCGGCGCGGGGACACTGAAGCTTTCTTT. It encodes CASSPRRGDTEAFF.

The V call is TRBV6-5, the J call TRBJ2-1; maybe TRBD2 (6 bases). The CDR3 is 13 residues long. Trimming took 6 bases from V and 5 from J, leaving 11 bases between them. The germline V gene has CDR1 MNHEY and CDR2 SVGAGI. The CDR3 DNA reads TGTGCCAGCAGGGCGGGATCACACAATGAGCAGTTCTTC. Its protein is CASRAGSHNEQFF.

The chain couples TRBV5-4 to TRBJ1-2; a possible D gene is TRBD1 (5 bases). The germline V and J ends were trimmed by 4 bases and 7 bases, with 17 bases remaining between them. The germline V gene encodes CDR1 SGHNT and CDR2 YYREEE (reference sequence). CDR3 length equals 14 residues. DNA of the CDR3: TGTGCCAGCAGCCGCCAAGGGGTTGGGGGTGGCTACACCTTC. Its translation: CASSRQGVGGGYTF.

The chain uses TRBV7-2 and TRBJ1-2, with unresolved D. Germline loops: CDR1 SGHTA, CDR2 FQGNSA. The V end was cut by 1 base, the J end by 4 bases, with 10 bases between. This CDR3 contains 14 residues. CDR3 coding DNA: TGTGCCAGCAGCTTAGGTCAGTTAGGCTATGGCTACACCTTC. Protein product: CASSLGQLGYGYTF.

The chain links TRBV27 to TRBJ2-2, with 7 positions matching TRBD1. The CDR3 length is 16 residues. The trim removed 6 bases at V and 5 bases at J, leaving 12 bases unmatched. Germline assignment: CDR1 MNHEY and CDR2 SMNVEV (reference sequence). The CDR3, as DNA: TGTGCCAGCAGCCATGGGACAGCAACCCAGACCGGGGAGCTGTTTTTT. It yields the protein CASSHGTATQTGELFF.

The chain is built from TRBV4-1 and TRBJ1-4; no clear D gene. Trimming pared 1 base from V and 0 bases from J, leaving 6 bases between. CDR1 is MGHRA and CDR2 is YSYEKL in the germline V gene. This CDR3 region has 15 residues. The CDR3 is CASSQGRPTNEKLFF. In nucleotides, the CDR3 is TGCGCCAGCAGCCAAGGCAGACCAACTAATGAAAAACTGTTTTTT.

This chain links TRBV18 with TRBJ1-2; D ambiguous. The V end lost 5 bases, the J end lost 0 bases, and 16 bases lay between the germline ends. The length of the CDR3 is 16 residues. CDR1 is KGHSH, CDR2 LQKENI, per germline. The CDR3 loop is CASSTTRQTSNYGYTF. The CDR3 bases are TGTGCCAGCTCAACCACTCGGCAGACCTCTAACTATGGCTACACCTTC.

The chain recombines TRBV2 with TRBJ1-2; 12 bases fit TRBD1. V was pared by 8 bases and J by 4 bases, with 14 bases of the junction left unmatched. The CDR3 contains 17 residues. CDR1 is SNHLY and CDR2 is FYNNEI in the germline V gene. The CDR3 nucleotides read TGTGCCAGCTCCCGAGTGGGGGGACAGGGGGCGGTCTATGGCTACACCTTC. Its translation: CASSRVGGQGAVYGYTF.

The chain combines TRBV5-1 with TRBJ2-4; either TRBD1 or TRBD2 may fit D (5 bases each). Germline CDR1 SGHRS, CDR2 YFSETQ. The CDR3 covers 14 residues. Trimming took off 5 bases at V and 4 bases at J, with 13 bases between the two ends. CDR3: CASRHGTEKNIQYF. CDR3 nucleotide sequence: TGCGCCAGCAGACATGGGACCGAAAAAAACATTCAGTACTTC. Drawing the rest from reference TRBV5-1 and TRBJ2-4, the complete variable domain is KAGVTQTPRYLIKTRGQQVTLSCSPISGHRSVSWYQQTPGQGLQFLFEYFSETQRNKGNFPGRFSGRQFSNSRSEMNVSTLELGDSALYLCASRHGTEKNIQYFGAGTRLSVL.

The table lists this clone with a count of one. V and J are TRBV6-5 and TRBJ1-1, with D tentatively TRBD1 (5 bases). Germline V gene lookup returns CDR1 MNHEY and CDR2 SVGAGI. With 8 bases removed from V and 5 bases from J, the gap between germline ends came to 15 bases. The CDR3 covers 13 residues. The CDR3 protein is CASSSGAGTEAFF. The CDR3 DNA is TGTGCCAGCTCTAGTGGGGCTGGGACTGAAGCTTTCTTT.

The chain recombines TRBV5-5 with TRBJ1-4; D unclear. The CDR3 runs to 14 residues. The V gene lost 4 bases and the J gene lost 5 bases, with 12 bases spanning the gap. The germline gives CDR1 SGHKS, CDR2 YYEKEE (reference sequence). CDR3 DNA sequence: TGTGCCAGCAGCCGCAGGACGGGGAATGAAAAACTGTTTTTT. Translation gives CASSRRTGNEKLFF.

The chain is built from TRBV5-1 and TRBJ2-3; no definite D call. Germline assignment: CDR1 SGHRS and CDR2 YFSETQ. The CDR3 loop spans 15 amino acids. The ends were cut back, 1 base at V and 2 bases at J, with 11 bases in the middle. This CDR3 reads CASSLLAKPTDTQYF. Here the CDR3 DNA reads TGCGCCAGCAGCTTGCTGGCCAAACCCACAGATACGCAGTATTTT.

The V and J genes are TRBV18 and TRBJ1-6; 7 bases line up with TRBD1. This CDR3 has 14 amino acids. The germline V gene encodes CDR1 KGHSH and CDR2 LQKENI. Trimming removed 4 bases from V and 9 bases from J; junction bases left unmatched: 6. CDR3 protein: CASSLRDRGSPLHF. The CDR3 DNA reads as TGTGCCAGCTCACTCCGGGACAGAGGTTCACCCCTCCACTTT.

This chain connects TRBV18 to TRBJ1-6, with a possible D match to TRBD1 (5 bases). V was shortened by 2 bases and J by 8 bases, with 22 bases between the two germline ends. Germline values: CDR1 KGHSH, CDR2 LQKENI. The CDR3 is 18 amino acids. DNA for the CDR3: TGTGCCAGCTCACCAGATGCCAGTAGGAGGGGTTCCTATTCACCCCTCCACTTT. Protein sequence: CASSPDASRRGSYSPLHF.

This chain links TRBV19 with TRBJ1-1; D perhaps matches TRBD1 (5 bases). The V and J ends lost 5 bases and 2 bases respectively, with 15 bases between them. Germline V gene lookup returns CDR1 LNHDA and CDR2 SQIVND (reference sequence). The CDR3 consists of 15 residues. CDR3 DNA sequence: TGTGCCAGTAGTCCCGGGGCGGCGTATAACACTGAAGCTTTCTTT. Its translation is CASSPGAAYNTEAFF.

The CDR3 spells CASSFDRGADTQYF. CDR3 sequence (DNA): TGTGCCAGCAGCTTTGACAGGGGCGCCGATACGCAGTATTTT. This chain joins TRBV7-8 and TRBJ2-3, with 8 bases fitting TRBD1. CDR1 and CDR2 (germline): SGHVS, FQNEAQ. This CDR3 is 14 amino acids long. Trimming took 3 bases from V and 6 from J; bases not matched to a gene: 5.

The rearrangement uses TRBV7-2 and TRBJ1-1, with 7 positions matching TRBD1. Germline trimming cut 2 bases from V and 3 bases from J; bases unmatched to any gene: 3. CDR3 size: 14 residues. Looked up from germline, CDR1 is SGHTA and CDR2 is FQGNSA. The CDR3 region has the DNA TGTGCCAGCAGCTTACAGGGGGAACACACTGAAGCTTTCTTT. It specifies CASSLQGEHTEAFF.

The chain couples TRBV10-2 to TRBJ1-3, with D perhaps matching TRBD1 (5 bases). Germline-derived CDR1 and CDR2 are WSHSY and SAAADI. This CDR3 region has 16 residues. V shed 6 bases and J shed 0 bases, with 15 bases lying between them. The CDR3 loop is CASSPPTVRSGNTIYF. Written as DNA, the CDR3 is TGCGCCAGCAGCCCTCCGACAGTCCGCTCTGGAAACACCATATATTTT.